At least ten counts were recorded for the clone carrying this T cell receptor beta chain. Its antigen remains unidentified. TCRdb recomputed calls from the 5' RACE reads with MiXCR, one row per CDR3 protein. The sample has 100,000 to 150,000 distinct CDR3 sequences; 6.5% to 8% are singletons. The CDR3 spans 14 residues. V was pared by 2 bases and J by 0 bases, with 7 bases between. This entry belongs to a study of T cells after yellow fever vaccination. The study's findings and limits: Overall, a small share of clonotypes was seen in both CD4 and CD8 compartments.

This chain connects TRBV12-3 or TRBV12-4 to TRBJ1-2; D call uncertain. The source of this sequence is a man between 18 and 35 years old who received the YFV17D yellow fever vaccine. The sequencing used CD4+ T cells sorted from PBMCs, collected approximately 11 days after the first yellow fever vaccination. In nucleotides, the CDR3 is TGTGCCAGCAGTTTAACTCATACTAACTATGGCTACACCTTC. Translating it yields CASSLTHTNYGYTF.